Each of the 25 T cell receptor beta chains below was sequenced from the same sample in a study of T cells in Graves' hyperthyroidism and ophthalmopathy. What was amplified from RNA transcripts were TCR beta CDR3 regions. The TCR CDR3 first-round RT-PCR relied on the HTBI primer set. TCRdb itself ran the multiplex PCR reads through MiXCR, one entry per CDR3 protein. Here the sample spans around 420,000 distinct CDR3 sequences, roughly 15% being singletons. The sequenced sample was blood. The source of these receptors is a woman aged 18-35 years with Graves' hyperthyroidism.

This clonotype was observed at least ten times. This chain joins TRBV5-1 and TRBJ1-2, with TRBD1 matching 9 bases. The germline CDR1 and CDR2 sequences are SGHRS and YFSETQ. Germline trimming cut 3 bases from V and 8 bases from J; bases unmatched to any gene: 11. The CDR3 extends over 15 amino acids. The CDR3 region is CASSSQNTGGEGYTF. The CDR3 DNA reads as TGCGCCAGCAGCTCGCAAAATACAGGGGGCGAGGGCTACACCTTC.

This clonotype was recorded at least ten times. CDR3 in amino acids: CAWSEVAGELFF. CDR3 coding DNA: TGTGCCTGGAGTGAAGTGGCCGGGGAGCTGTTTTTT. The chain combines TRBV30 with TRBJ2-2; D is unresolved. Germline values: CDR1 GTSNPN, CDR2 SVGIG (reference sequence). V lost 1 base and J 6 bases, leaving 6 bases between the germline ends. This CDR3 is 12 amino acids long.

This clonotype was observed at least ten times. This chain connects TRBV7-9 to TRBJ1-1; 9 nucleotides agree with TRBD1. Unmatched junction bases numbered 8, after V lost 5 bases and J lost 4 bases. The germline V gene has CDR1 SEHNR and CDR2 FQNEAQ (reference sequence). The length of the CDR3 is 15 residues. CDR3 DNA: TGTGCCAGCAGCGAAAACAGGGGGCGCGTCACTGAAGCTTTCTTT. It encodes CASSENRGRVTEAFF.

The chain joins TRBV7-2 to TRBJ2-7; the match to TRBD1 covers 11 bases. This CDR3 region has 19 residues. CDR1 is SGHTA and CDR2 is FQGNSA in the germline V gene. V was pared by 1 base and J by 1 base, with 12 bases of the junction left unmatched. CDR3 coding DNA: TGTGCCAGCAGCTTAGTCAGAGGTATTGGGGACAGGGGGTCCTACGAGCAGTACTTC. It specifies CASSLVRGIGDRGSYEQYF.

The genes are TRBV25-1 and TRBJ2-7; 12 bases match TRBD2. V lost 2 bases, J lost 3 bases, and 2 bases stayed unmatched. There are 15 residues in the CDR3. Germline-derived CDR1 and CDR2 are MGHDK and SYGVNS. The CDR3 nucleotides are TGTGCCAGCAGTGAACAGACTAGCGGGGGCTACGAGCAGTACTTC. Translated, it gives CASSEQTSGGYEQYF.

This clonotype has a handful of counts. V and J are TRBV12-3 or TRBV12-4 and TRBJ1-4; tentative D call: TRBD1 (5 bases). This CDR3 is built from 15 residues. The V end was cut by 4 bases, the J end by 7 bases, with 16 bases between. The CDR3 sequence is CASSWVRDRCEKLFF. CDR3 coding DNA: TGTGCCAGCAGTTGGGTCAGGGATCGGTGTGAAAAACTGTTTTTT.

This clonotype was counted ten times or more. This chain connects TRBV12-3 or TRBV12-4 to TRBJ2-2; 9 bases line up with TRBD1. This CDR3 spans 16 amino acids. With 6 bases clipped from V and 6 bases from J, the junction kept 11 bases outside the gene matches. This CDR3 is CASSPHGQGSAGELFF. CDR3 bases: TGTGCCAGCAGCCCCCACGGACAGGGGAGCGCCGGGGAGCTGTTTTTT.

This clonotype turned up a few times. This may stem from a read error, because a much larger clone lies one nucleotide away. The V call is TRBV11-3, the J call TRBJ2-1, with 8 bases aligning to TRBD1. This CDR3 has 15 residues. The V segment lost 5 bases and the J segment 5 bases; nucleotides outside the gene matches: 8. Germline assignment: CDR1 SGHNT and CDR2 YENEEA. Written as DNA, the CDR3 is TGTGCCAGCAGCCCGCGGACAGGGAGTCACAATGAGCAGTTCTTC. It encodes CASSPRTGSHNEQFF.

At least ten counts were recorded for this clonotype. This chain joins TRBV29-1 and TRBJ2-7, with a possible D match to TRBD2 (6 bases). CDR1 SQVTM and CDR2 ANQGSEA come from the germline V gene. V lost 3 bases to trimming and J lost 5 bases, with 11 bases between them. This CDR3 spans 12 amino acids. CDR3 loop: CSVDASDHEQYF. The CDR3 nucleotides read TGCAGCGTTGACGCTAGCGACCACGAGCAGTACTTC.

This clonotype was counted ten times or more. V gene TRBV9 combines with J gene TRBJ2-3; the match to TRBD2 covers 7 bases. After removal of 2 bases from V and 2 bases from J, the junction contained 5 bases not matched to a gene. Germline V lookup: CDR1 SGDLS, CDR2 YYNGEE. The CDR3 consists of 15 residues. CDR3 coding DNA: TGTGCCAGCAGCGTTCTTGCGGGAGACACAGATACGCAGTATTTT. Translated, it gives CASSVLAGDTDTQYF.

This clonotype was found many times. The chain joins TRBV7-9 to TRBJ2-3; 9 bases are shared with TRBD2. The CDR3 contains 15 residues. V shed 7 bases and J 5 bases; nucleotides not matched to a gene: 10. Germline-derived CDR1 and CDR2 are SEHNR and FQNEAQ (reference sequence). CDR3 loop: CASIKEGAGGDTQYF. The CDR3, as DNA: TGTGCCAGCATCAAAGAGGGAGCGGGGGGAGATACGCAGTATTTT.

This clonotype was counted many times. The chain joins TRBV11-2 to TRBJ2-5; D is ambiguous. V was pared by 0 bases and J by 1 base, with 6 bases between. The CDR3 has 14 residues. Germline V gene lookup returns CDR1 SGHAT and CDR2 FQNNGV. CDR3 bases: TGTGCCAGCAGCTTAGATACACTCCAAGAGACCCAGTACTTC. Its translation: CASSLDTLQETQYF.

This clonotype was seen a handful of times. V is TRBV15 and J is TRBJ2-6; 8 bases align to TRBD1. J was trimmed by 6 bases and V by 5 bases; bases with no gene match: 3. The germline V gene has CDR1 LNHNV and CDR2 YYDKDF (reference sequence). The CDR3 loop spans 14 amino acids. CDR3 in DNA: TGTGCCACCAGCCCAGGGGGCTTGGCCAACGTCCTGACTTTC. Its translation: CATSPGGLANVLTF.

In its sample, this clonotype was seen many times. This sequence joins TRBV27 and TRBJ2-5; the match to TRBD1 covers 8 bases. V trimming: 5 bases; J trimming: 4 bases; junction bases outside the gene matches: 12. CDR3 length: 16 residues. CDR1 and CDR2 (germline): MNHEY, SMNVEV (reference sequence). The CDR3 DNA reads TGTGCCAGCAGTACCAGGACAGGGTTACTTTCAGAGACCCAGTACTTC. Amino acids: CASSTRTGLLSETQYF.

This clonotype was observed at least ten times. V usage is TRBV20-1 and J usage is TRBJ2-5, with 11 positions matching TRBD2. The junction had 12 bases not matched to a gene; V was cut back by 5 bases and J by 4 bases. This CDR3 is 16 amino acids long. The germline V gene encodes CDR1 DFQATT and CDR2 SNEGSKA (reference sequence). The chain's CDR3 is CSASGTSGPVGETQYF. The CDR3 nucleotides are TGCAGTGCTTCCGGGACTAGCGGACCCGTGGGAGAGACCCAGTACTTC.

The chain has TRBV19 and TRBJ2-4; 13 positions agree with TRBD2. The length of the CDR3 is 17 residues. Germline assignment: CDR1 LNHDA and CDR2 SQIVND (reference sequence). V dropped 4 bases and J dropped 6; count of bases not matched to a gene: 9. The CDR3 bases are TGTGCCAGTAGTAGACTCTTGGGACTAGCGGGATCAAACATTCAGTACTTC. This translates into CASSRLLGLAGSNIQYF.

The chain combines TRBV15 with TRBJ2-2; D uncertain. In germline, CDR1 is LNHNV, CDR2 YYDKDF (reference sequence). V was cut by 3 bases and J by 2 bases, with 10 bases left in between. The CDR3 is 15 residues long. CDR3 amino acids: CATSRGFFNTGELFF. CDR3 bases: TGTGCCACCAGCAGGGGCTTCTTCAACACCGGGGAGCTGTTTTTT.

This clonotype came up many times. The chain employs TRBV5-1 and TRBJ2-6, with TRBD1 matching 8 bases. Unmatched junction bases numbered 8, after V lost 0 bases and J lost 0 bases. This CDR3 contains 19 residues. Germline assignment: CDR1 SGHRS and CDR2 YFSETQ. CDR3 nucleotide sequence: TGCGCCAGCAGCTTGGCCCCAGGGGGCAGGTCCTCTGGGGCCAACGTCCTGACTTTC. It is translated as CASSLAPGGRSSGANVLTF. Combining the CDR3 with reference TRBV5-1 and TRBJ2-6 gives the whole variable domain KAGVTQTPRYLIKTRGQQVTLSCSPISGHRSVSWYQQTPGQGLQFLFEYFSETQRNKGNFPGRFSGRQFSNSRSEMNVSTLELGDSALYLCASSLAPGGRSSGANVLTFGAGSRLTVL.

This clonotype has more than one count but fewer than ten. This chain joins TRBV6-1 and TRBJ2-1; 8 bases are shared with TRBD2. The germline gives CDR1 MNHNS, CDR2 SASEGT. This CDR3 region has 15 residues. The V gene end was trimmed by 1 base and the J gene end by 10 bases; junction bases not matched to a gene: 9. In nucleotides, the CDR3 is TGTGCCAGCAGTGAAGAAGCGGGAGAGCCAAGGGAGCAGTTCTTC. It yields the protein CASSEEAGEPREQFF.

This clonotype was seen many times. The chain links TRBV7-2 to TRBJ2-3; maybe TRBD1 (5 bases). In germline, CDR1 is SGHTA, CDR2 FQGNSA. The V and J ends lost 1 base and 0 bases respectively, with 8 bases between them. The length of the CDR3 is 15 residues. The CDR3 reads CASSLDGASTDTQYF. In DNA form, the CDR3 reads TGTGCCAGCAGCTTAGATGGGGCGAGCACAGATACGCAGTATTTT. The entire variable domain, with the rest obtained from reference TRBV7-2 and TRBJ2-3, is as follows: GAGVSQSPSNKVTEKGKDVELRCDPISGHTALYWYRQSLGQGLEFLIYFQGNSAPDKSGLPSDRFSAERTGGSVSTLTIQRTQQEDSAVYLCASSLDGASTDTQYFGPGTRLTVL.

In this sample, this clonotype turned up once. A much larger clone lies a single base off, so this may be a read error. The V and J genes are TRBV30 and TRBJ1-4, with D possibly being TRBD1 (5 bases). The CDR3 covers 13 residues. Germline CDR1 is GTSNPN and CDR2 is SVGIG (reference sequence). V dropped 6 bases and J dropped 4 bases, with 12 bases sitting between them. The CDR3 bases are TGTGCCTGTGCCCGGGGCAGTAATGAAAAACTGTTTTTT. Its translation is CACARGSNEKLFF.

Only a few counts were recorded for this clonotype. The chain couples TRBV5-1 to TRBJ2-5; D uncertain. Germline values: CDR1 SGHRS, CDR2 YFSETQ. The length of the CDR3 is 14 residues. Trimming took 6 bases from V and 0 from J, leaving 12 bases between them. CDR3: CASKSDSYQETQYF. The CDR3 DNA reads TGCGCCAGCAAGTCAGATTCGTACCAAGAGACCCAGTACTTC.

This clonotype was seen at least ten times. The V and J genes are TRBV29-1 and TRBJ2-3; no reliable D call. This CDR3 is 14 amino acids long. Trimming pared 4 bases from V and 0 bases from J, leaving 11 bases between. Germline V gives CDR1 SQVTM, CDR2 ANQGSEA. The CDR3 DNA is TGCAGCGTTGCCCCGCGGCTAAGCACAGATACGCAGTATTTT. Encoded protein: CSVAPRLSTDTQYF.

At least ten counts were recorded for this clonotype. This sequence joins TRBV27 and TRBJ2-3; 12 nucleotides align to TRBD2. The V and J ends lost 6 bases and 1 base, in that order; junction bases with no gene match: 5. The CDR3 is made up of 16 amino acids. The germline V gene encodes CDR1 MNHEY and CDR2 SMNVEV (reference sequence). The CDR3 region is CASSPRLAGGTDTQYF. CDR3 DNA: TGTGCCAGCAGCCCACGACTAGCGGGGGGCACAGATACGCAGTATTTT.

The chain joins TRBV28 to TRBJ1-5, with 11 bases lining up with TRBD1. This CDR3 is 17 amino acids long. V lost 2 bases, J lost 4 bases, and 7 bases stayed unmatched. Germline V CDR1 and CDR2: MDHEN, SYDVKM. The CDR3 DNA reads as TGTGCCAGCAGTTTACACCCCGGGACAGGGGGTAATCAGCCCCAGCATTTT. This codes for CASSLHPGTGGNQPQHF.